Listed here are 2 T cell receptor beta chains from one sample, sequenced in a study of breast tumors, draining lymph nodes, adjacent tissues. Samples came from axillary lymph nodes draining the breast cancer. TCRdb reprocessed the multiplex PCR reads with MiXCR, giving one entry per CDR3 protein. The table has about 180,000 distinct CDR3 sequences, 33% seen once; the top ten hold 3.5% to 4.5%. Material for sequencing was axillary lymph node tissue. All receptors come from a female donor with breast cancer. Some clones in this sample may be carry-over from other donors' samples.

This clonotype has a count of ten or more. The rearrangement uses TRBV6-5 and TRBJ2-3; no definite D call. V was trimmed by 6 bases and J by 6 bases, leaving 13 bases between them. Germline assignment: CDR1 MNHEY and CDR2 SVGAGI. This CDR3 has 13 amino acids. The CDR3 loop is CASRLNGFDTQYF. The CDR3 coding sequence is TGTGCCAGCAGACTCAACGGTTTTGATACGCAGTATTTT.

This clonotype was counted a few times. A much larger clone differs by one base, so this may be a read error. V is TRBV7-9 and J is TRBJ2-1; possible D gene TRBD1, 6 bases. CDR3 length: 17 residues. Germline lookup yields CDR1 SEHNR and CDR2 FQNEAQ (reference sequence). Trimming left V 8 bases short and J 5 bases short, with 25 bases between. The chain's CDR3 is CASGSRSVGGINNEQFF. The CDR3 DNA follows: TGTGCCAGCGGCTCAAGGTCGGTAGGGGGTATAAACAATGAGCAGTTCTTC.